The 9 T cell receptor beta chains below all came from one sample that was sequenced in a study of beta chain features in type 1 diabetes. Expressed TCRB transcripts were sequenced because the isolated RNA had all been reverse transcribed beforehand. Data came from immunoSEQ multiplex PCR; TCRdb stores just in-frame clones and leaves some out. The sample contains around 300,000 clones, about 8% of which appear only once. Material for sequencing was central memory CD4+ T cells from blood. All receptors come from a woman aged 18-29 years in good health.

This chain links TRBV6-4 with TRBJ2-1, with 7 bases fitting TRBD2. V dropped 3 bases and J dropped 5; count of bases not matched to a gene: 4. The CDR3 has 14 amino acids. CDR1 and CDR2 from the germline V gene are MRHNA and SNTAGT. CDR3 nucleotides: TGTGCCAGCAGTGAACTAGCGCGGAACAATGAGCAGTTCTTC. As protein: CASSELARNNEQFF.

The V and J genes are TRBV6-5 and TRBJ2-1, with D uncertain. V lost 3 bases, J lost 0 bases, and 12 bases lay in between. CDR3 size: 16 residues. Germline values: CDR1 MNHEY, CDR2 SVGAGI. The CDR3 region has the DNA TGTGCCAGCAGTTATCAGCCGCCGAGCTCCTACAATGAGCAGTTCTTC. Its protein is CASSYQPPSSYNEQFF.

This clone was counted between two and nine times. The chain combines TRBV13 with TRBJ1-6; no reliable D call. Trimming left V 0 bases short and J 9 bases short, with 9 bases between. The CDR3 is made up of 14 amino acids. Per the germline V gene, CDR1 is PRHDT and CDR2 is FYEKMQ (reference sequence). CDR3: CASSLGRSSSPLHF. The CDR3 nucleotides read TGTGCCAGCAGCTTAGGCCGTAGTAGTTCACCCCTCCACTTT.

This clone was counted ten times or more. The chain links TRBV7-9 to TRBJ1-1; D is unclear. Germline CDR1 is SEHNR and CDR2 is FQNEAQ (reference sequence). V was clipped by 5 bases and J by 7 bases, with 11 bases between them. This CDR3 spans 12 amino acids. The CDR3: CASSDQPLEAFF. The CDR3, as DNA: TGTGCCAGCAGCGATCAACCGCTTGAAGCTTTCTTT.

There are a few counts of this clone. V gene TRBV11-3 combines with J gene TRBJ2-2; maybe TRBD1 (6 bases). V was pared by 5 bases and J by 3 bases, with 16 bases between. This CDR3 is built from 16 residues. Germline lookup yields CDR1 SGHNT and CDR2 YENEEA. CDR3 nucleotide sequence: TGTGCCAGCAGCCCTAACTGGGGGCGAGACACCGGGGAGCTGTTTTTT. Amino acids: CASSPNWGRDTGELFF.

The chain employs TRBV4-3 and TRBJ1-2; TRBD1 might be the D (5 bases). CDR3 length: 13 amino acids. V lost 0 bases and J 5 bases, leaving 7 bases between the germline ends. The V gene's germline CDR1 is LGHNA and CDR2 YSLEER. The CDR3, as DNA: TGCGCCAGCAGCCAAGAAGGGGTTTATGGCTACACCTTC. This encodes CASSQEGVYGYTF.

This chain joins TRBV27 and TRBJ2-7; a weak D match, TRBD1 (6 bases). CDR1 and CDR2 (germline): MNHEY, SMNVEV (reference sequence). This CDR3 is built from 13 residues. V was shortened by 6 bases and J by 1 base, with 10 bases between the two germline ends. The CDR3 loop reads CASRATGSYEQYV. CDR3 in DNA: TGTGCCAGCAGGGCCACAGGGTCCTACGAGCAGTACGTC.

Note on this clone: One junction end does not reproduce the germline sequence, and a read error may be involved. The rearrangement joins TRBV6-5 to TRBJ2-3; D ambiguous. CDR3 length: 12 amino acids. Germline loops: CDR1 MNHEY, CDR2 SVGAGI. The DNA for the CDR3 is TGTGCCATCAGTGAGTCGACAGATACGCAGTATTTT. Protein product: CAISESTDTQYF.

There are many counts of this clone. The J gene is TRBJ2-3, the V gene TRBV5-4, with D perhaps TRBD1 (5 bases). There are 14 residues in the CDR3. The V gene's germline CDR1 is SGHNT and CDR2 YYREEE (reference sequence). V was shortened by 7 bases and J by 2 bases, with 14 bases between the two germline ends. The CDR3 nucleotides read TGTGCCAGCCCGCCCTTTGGGGCCACAGATACGCAGTATTTT. Translation gives CASPPFGATDTQYF.